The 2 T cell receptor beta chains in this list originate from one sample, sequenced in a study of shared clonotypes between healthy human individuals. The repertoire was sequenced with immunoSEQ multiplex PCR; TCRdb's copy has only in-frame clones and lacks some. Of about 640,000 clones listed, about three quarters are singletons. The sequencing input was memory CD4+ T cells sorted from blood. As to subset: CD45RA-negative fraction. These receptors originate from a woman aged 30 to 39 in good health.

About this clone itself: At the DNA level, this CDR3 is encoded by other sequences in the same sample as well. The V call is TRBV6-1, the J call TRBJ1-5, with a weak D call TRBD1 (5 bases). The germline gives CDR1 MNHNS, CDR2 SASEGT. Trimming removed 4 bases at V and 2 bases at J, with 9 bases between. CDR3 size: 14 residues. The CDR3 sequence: CASSGGRGNQPQHF. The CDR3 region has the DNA TGTGCCAGCAGTGGGGGCAGGGGCAATCAGCCCCAGCATTTT.

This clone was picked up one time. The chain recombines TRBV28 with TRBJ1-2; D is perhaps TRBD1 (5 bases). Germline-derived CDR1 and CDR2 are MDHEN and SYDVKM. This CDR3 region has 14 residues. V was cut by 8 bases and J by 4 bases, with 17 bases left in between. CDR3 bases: TGTGCCAGCTCCCAACCCAGGGAGGTCTATGGCTACACCTTC. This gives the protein CASSQPREVYGYTF.